The TCR beta chain described here comes from a study of blood T cell repertoires in COVID-19. Study as a whole: From the United States, Italy and Spain came samples of acute and convalescent COVID-19. PBMCs, B-cell-depleted T cells, or T cells provided the cDNA or gDNA that made up the material.

Original processing methods: Nucleated cell counts were estimated from reference gene primer amplification. Generated by immunoSEQ multiplex PCR, the TCRdb table keeps only in-frame clones and is missing some. V and J calls and clone size are given by that table; D and trimming were obtained from the DNA. This sample has around 56,000 clones; around 90% occur once, and the top ten carry about 7.3%. The CDR3 length is 15 residues. J was trimmed by 0 bases and V by 7 bases; bases with no gene match: 6. The germline V gene has CDR1 LNHDA and CDR2 SQIVND (reference sequence). What was sequenced was peripheral blood. This chain connects TRBV19 to TRBJ2-1; 7 bases match TRBD1. This TCR came from a woman aged 60-75 years with active or convalescent COVID-19. The CDR3 DNA follows: TGTGCCAGTACCCTGACAGGGAGCTCCTACAATGAGCAGTTCTTC. This codes for CASTLTGSSYNEQFF.